One and the same sample provided the 27 T cell receptor beta chains below, sequenced in a study of PD-L1 blockade in urothelial cancer. TCRdb's copy holds only in-frame clones and misses some; the assay was immunoSEQ multiplex PCR. Among 60,000 to 85,000 clones listed, about 90% were seen once. The sample here was PBMCs, taken around atezolizumab (anti-PD-L1) treatment. These receptors were collected from a woman aged 70 to 79 with urothelial cancer.

The chain has TRBV19 and TRBJ1-5; D gene ambiguous. The germline V gene encodes CDR1 LNHDA and CDR2 SQIVND (reference sequence). Trimming removed 7 bases at V and 2 bases at J, with 18 bases between. There are 16 residues in the CDR3. CDR3 nucleotide sequence: TGTGCCAGTATTGTAAGCTCGTACTACGGCAATCAGCCCCAGCATTTT. This translates into CASIVSSYYGNQPQHF.

The chain recombines TRBV5-8 with TRBJ2-5; D is possibly TRBD2 (6 bases). Germline-derived CDR1 and CDR2 are SGHTS and YDEGEE. With 4 bases removed from V and 2 bases from J, the gap between germline ends came to 12 bases. The CDR3 sequence is 14 residues long. This CDR3 reads CASSGGLTQETQYF. DNA of the CDR3: TGTGCCAGCAGCGGGGGACTCACGCAAGAGACCCAGTACTTC.

This clone appeared a single time. The gene calls are TRBV5-6 and TRBJ2-7, with 10 bases matching TRBD2. This CDR3 is built from 16 residues. Germline assignment: CDR1 SGHDT and CDR2 YYEEEE. V lost 4 bases, J lost 2 bases, and 9 bases stayed unmatched. The CDR3 region has the DNA TGTGCCAGCAGCCTAATTCTAGCGGGAGTGCCCTACGAGCAGTACTTC. Translated: CASSLILAGVPYEQYF.

The rearrangement joins TRBV19 to TRBJ2-5; 8 positions agree with TRBD1. Losses at the gene ends were 4 bases for V and 7 bases for J; bases not matched to a gene: 5. This CDR3 spans 13 amino acids. CDR1 and CDR2 (germline): LNHDA, SQIVND (reference sequence). This CDR3 is CASSTQGTGTQYF. As DNA, the CDR3 is TGTGCCAGTAGTACACAGGGGACAGGGACCCAGTACTTC.

This clone was picked up a small number of times. The chain couples TRBV5-5 to TRBJ2-7, with 7 bases identical to TRBD1. Germline V lookup: CDR1 SGHKS, CDR2 YYEKEE (reference sequence). The ends lost 0 bases at V and 5 bases at J; junction bases unmatched: 2. CDR3 length equals 13 residues. The CDR3 DNA follows: TGTGCCAGCAGCTTGGTCGGGACAGACGAGCAGTACTTC. Translating gives CASSLVGTDEQYF.

V and J are TRBV11-1 and TRBJ1-1; D call uncertain. There are 13 residues in the CDR3. Germline V gene lookup returns CDR1 SGHAT and CDR2 FQDESV (reference sequence). V lost 3 bases to trimming and J lost 11 bases, with 16 bases between them. In nucleotides, the CDR3 is TGTGCCAGCAGCTTCGCCGGATCAGGCAGGGCTTTCTTT. It translates to CASSFAGSGRAFF.

The chain uses TRBV30 and TRBJ1-2, with unresolved D. Trimming stripped 2 bases from V and 1 base from J, with 5 bases between. Germline CDR1 GTSNPN, CDR2 SVGIG (reference sequence). CDR3 size: 12 residues. The CDR3 DNA reads TGTGCCTGGAGTAAGCTTAACTATGGCTACACCTTC. As protein: CAWSKLNYGYTF.

This clone was recorded only once. The genes are TRBV7-7 and TRBJ2-5, with a weak D call TRBD2 (7 bases). The CDR3 length is 15 residues. Trimming left V 6 bases short and J 4 bases short, with 18 bases between. Germline V gene data show CDR1 as SSHAT and CDR2 as FNYEAQ (reference sequence). The CDR3 bases are TGTGCCAGCAGTAATGGGCGGGGGCCCCCAGAGACCCAGTACTTC. Translating it yields CASSNGRGPPETQYF.

J is TRBJ2-6 and V is TRBV2; D call uncertain. Trimming took 6 bases from V and 0 from J, leaving 6 bases between them. The germline V gene has CDR1 SNHLY and CDR2 FYNNEI. The CDR3 has 14 amino acids. CDR3 sequence: CASRQISGANVLTF. The CDR3 bases are TGTGCCAGCAGACAGATCTCTGGGGCCAACGTCCTGACTTTC.

The CDR3 DNA is TGTGCCTGGAGCTCGAGAGCCTGGACAGCAGTCTCTGGGGCCAACGTCCTGACTTTC. Amino acids: CAWSSRAWTAVSGANVLTF. The chain links TRBV30 to TRBJ2-6, with D possibly being TRBD1 (6 bases). This CDR3 is built from 19 residues. The germline CDR1 and CDR2 sequences are GTSNPN and SVGIG (reference sequence). Trimming removed 3 bases at V and 0 bases at J, with 21 bases between.

This clone was seen just once. The J gene is TRBJ1-2, the V gene TRBV5-1; D is unclear. The CDR3 loop spans 14 amino acids. The ends were cut back, 0 bases at V and 3 bases at J, with 9 bases in the middle. Germline V gives CDR1 SGHRS, CDR2 YFSETQ. The CDR3 here is CASSLALADYGYTF. CDR3 in DNA: TGCGCCAGCAGCTTGGCCTTGGCAGACTATGGCTACACCTTC.

The gene calls are TRBV28 and TRBJ2-1; 10 nucleotides match TRBD1. This CDR3 spans 16 amino acids. V lost 4 bases, J lost 9 bases, and 12 bases stayed unmatched. Germline CDR1 reads MDHEN; CDR2 reads SYDVKM. CDR3 bases: TGTGCCAGCAGTTCTCCGCGGGACAGGGGCATGGGTGAGCAGTTCTTC. It encodes CASSSPRDRGMGEQFF.

The rearrangement uses TRBV10-1 and TRBJ2-2; 10 bases map to TRBD2. Germline lookup yields CDR1 WNHNN and CDR2 SYGVQD (reference sequence). This CDR3 comprises 17 residues. V shed 2 bases and J 7 bases; nucleotides not matched to a gene: 10. The CDR3: CASSEVSSGGLGGELFF. Written as DNA, the CDR3 is TGCGCCAGCAGTGAGGTTTCTAGCGGGGGTCTAGGCGGGGAGCTGTTTTTT.

The chain links TRBV28 to TRBJ2-2; 8 nucleotides align to TRBD1. CDR1 MDHEN and CDR2 SYDVKM come from the germline V gene. The CDR3 totals 16 residues. The V and J ends lost 5 bases and 4 bases, in that order; junction bases with no gene match: 9. The CDR3 protein is CASSSRDRYITGELFF. The DNA for the CDR3 is TGTGCCAGCAGTAGCCGGGACAGGTACATCACCGGGGAGCTGTTTTTT.

The V call is TRBV28, the J call TRBJ2-7, with TRBD2 as a possible D gene (7 bases). This CDR3 contains 16 residues. V lost 2 bases and J lost 0, with 14 bases in between. From germline, CDR1 is MDHEN and CDR2 SYDVKM. CDR3 nucleotide sequence: TGTGCCAGCAGTTTAGGGAGGGACACCCACTCCTACGAGCAGTACTTC. Amino acid sequence: CASSLGRDTHSYEQYF.

V gene TRBV27 combines with J gene TRBJ2-7; TRBD1 agrees at 11 bases. CDR3 length: 14 residues. J gave up 7 bases and V 6 bases, and 8 bases lay outside the gene matches. The V gene's germline CDR1 is MNHEY and CDR2 SMNVEV (reference sequence). As DNA, the CDR3 is TGTGCCAGCAGGGACGGACAGGGGGCTCGAGAGCAGTACTTC. Its protein is CASRDGQGAREQYF.

The table lists this clone with a few counts. The DNA for the CDR3 is TGTGCCAGCTCACCGGGACAGGGGTTGATGGGCTACACCTTC. Translating gives CASSPGQGLMGYTF. The chain recombines TRBV18 with TRBJ1-2, with 10 bases fitting TRBD1. Germline assignment: CDR1 KGHSH and CDR2 LQKENI. Trimming took 3 bases from V and 8 from J; bases not matched to a gene: 6. This CDR3 has 14 residues.

This sequence joins TRBV7-2 and TRBJ2-7, with 9 positions matching TRBD1. Per the germline V gene, CDR1 is SGHTA and CDR2 is FQGNSA. The ends lost 4 bases at V and 1 base at J; junction bases unmatched: 2. The CDR3 consists of 14 residues. In DNA form, the CDR3 reads TGTGCCAGCAGCTGGACAGGGGCTTCCTACGAGCAGTACTTC. Its translation is CASSWTGASYEQYF. Together with reference TRBV7-2 and TRBJ2-7, the CDR3 gives the full variable domain: GAGVSQSPSNKVTEKGKDVELRCDPISGHTALYWYRQSLGQGLEFLIYFQGNSAPDKSGLPSDRFSAERTGGSVSTLTIQRTQQEDSAVYLCASSWTGASYEQYFGPGTRLTVT.

V is TRBV5-1 and J is TRBJ1-1; 8 bases fit TRBD1. The CDR3 is made up of 14 amino acids. V shed 4 bases and J 5 bases; nucleotides not matched to a gene: 7. The germline V gene encodes CDR1 SGHRS and CDR2 YFSETQ. Here the CDR3 DNA reads TGCGCCAGCAGCGGGGACAGGACTGGTACTGAAGCTTTCTTT. Encoded protein: CASSGDRTGTEAFF. Complete variable domain (other parts from reference TRBV5-1 and TRBJ1-1): KAGVTQTPRYLIKTRGQQVTLSCSPISGHRSVSWYQQTPGQGLQFLFEYFSETQRNKGNFPGRFSGRQFSNSRSEMNVSTLELGDSALYLCASSGDRTGTEAFFGQGTRLTVV.

This chain connects TRBV28 to TRBJ1-1; D is uncertain. The CDR3 is 13 amino acids. Germline V gene sequence: CDR1 MDHEN, CDR2 SYDVKM. Trimming removed 5 bases from V and 4 bases from J, with 11 bases in between. In DNA, the CDR3 is TGTGCCAGCAGTCCCTCTCTAGGCACTGAAGCTTTCTTT. This gives the protein CASSPSLGTEAFF.

The chain has TRBV11-2 and TRBJ1-3; D not certain. V was cut by 2 bases and J by 2 bases, with 10 bases left in between. CDR1 SGHAT and CDR2 FQNNGV come from the germline V gene. The CDR3 has 15 amino acids. The CDR3 DNA reads TGTGCCAGCAGCTTAACGGGATGGACTGGAAACACCATATATTTT. Protein: CASSLTGWTGNTIYF.

The V call is TRBV7-2, the J call TRBJ2-1, with a possible D match to TRBD2 (6 bases). Trimming shortened V by 5 bases and J by 6 bases, and 14 bases separated the two germline ends. CDR1 and CDR2 (germline): SGHTA, FQGNSA. This CDR3 spans 14 amino acids. The CDR3 DNA follows: TGTGCCAGCAGCGTACCGGGACTCCCCAATGAGCAGTTCTTC. It translates to CASSVPGLPNEQFF.

The chain couples TRBV7-8 to TRBJ2-7, with 11 bases identical to TRBD1. Germline V CDR1 and CDR2: SGHVS, FQNEAQ. With V trimmed by 4 bases and J by 4 bases, 3 bases remained unmatched. This CDR3 region has 14 residues. This CDR3 is CASSWTGGGYEQYF. CDR3 in DNA: TGTGCCAGCAGCTGGACAGGGGGCGGGTACGAGCAGTACTTC.

The rearrangement joins TRBV29-1 to TRBJ2-3; 7 positions agree with TRBD1. Germline CDR1 and CDR2: SQVTM and ANQGSEA. Trimming removed 6 bases from V and 2 bases from J; junction bases left unmatched: 11. CDR3 length: 15 residues. The CDR3 sequence is CSVQFGTEDTDTQYF. The CDR3 nucleotides read TGCAGCGTCCAATTCGGGACAGAGGACACAGATACGCAGTATTTT.

The chain links TRBV5-4 to TRBJ2-7; 7 nucleotides agree with TRBD2. CDR3 length equals 13 residues. The germline V gene has CDR1 SGHNT and CDR2 YYREEE (reference sequence). V lost 4 bases, J lost 9 bases, and 10 bases stayed unmatched. The DNA of the CDR3 is TGTGCCAGCAGCGTAGAGGGAGGGGTCGGGCAGTACTTC. It yields the protein CASSVEGGVGQYF.

The chain employs TRBV4-3 and TRBJ2-3; D uncertain. V gave up 2 bases and J gave up 6 bases, with 21 bases separating them. The CDR3 totals 17 residues. CDR1 LGHNA and CDR2 YSLEER come from the germline V gene. The chain's CDR3 is CASSQTRRLLWADTQYF. The CDR3 nucleotides read TGCGCCAGCAGCCAAACTCGTCGGCTCCTTTGGGCGGATACGCAGTATTTT.

CDR3 sequence (DNA): TGTGCCAGCAGCACCCGCGGGCCACACAATGAGCAGTTCTTC. This sequence encodes CASSTRGPHNEQFF. J is TRBJ2-1 and V is TRBV4-2, with D possibly matching TRBD2 (5 bases). V was clipped by 5 bases and J by 5 bases, with 13 bases between them. CDR3 length: 14 amino acids. Germline V gene data show CDR1 as LGHNA and CDR2 as YNFKEQ.